This paragraph covers one T cell receptor (beta chain) sequence. Original processing methods: Amplification of reference gene primers provided the estimated nucleated cell counts. Sequenced by immunoSEQ multiplex PCR; TCRdb stores in-frame clones only, minus some. That table gives V, J and clone size, and the DNA gave D and trimming. The data show over 200,000 clones, with less than 85% seen just once and less than 2% held by the top ten. The data stem from a study of blood T cell repertoires in COVID-19. Per the germline V gene, CDR1 is SGHTA and CDR2 is FQGNSA. V was cut by 1 base and J by 2 bases, with 11 bases left in between. The CDR3 loop spans 15 amino acids.

The source material was PBMCs or T cells enriched from blood (not recorded which). The V call is TRBV7-2, the J call TRBJ1-1; D gene ambiguous. The TCR originated in a man in his 60s who had recovered from COVID-19. CDR3 residues: CASSLEAVPNTEAFF. CDR3 DNA sequence: TGTGCCAGCAGCTTAGAGGCGGTCCCTAACACTGAAGCTTTCTTT.